This is a list of T cell receptor beta chains from one sample in a study of T-cell memory formation after mild COVID-19. TCRdb redid the calling of the 5' RACE reads with MiXCR, one entry per CDR3 protein. The sample consists of 350,000 or so distinct CDR3 sequences, around 21% of them appearing once. Sequencing was done on a sample of PBMCs or a T cell subset sorted from them (not recorded which). The receptors were sampled from an adult woman who had mild COVID-19 (a few samples of this study predate the infection). Cell type and time point are not known. Both conserved end residues are part of each CDR3. Clone size is not always given. Where it is, it says once, few, many or a class for expanded clones.

V	J	size	CDR3
TRBV12-3/TRBV12-4	TRBJ2-1	few	CATRGPSSYNEQFF
TRBV3-1	TRBJ1-6	NA	CASSQDLASSYNSPLHF
TRBV24-1	TRBJ1-5	few	CATRGAANQPQHF
TRBV12-3/TRBV12-4	TRBJ2-3	NA	CASNLRLAGHTDTQYF
TRBV9	TRBJ2-3	few	CASSSGESDTQYF
TRBV6-2/TRBV6-3	TRBJ2-1	many	CASSYDPTSGSAYNEQFF
TRBV12-3/TRBV12-4	TRBJ2-1	NA	CASSSGGLGGFF
TRBV4-3	TRBJ2-2	many	CASSPNLLAGAVELFF
TRBV20-1	TRBJ1-1	NA	CSARAYKDRGVMNTEAFF
TRBV4-2	TRBJ2-1	NA	CASSPSTSRRDEQFF
TRBV6-1	TRBJ1-5	few	CASSRDRVGQPQHF
TRBV12-3/TRBV12-4	TRBJ2-7	few	CASSDLAGGDYEQYF
TRBV28	TRBJ1-5	NA	CASSPDRDNQPQHF
TRBV12-3/TRBV12-4	TRBJ1-2	NA	CASSRGQGWGYTF
TRBV15	TRBJ1-4	few	CATSRAWSASNEKLFF